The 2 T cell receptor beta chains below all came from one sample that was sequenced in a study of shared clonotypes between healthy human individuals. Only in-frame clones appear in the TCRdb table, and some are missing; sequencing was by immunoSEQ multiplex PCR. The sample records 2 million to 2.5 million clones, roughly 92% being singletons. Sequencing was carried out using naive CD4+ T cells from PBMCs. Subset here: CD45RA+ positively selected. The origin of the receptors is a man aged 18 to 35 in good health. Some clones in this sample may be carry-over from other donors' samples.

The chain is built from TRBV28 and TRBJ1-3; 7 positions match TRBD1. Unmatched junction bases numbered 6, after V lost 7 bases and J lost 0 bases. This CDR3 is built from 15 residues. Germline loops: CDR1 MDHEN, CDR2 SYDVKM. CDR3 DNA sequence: TGTGCCAGCACTCGACAGGGAGTCTCTGGAAACACCATATATTTT. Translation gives CASTRQGVSGNTIYF.

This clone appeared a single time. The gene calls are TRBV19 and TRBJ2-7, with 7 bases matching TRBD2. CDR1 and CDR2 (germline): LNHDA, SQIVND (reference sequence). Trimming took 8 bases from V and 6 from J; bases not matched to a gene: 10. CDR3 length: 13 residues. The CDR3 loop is CASYGRTNGEQYF. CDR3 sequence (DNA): TGTGCCAGTTACGGGAGGACTAACGGCGAGCAGTACTTC.